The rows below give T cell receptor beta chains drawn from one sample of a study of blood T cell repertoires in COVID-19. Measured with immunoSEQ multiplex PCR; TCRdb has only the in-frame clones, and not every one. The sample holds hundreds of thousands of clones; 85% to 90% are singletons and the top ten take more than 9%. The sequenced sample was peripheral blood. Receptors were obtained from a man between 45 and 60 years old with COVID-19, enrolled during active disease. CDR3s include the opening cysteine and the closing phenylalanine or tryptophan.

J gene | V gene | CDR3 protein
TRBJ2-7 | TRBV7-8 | CASSLVALGYEQYF
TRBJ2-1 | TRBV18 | CASFTQGGNEQFF
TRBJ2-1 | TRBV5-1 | CASSLGLAGALNEQFF
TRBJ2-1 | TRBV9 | CASSARRGTGYNEQFF
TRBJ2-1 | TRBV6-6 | CASSPTSYEQFF
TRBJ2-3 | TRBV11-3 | CASSLGEADTQYF
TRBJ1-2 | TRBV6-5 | CASSRPEGYGYTF
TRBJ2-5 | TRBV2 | CASSAGASWETQYF
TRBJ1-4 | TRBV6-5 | CASSSEGATNEKLFF
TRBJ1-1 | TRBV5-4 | CASQHDRGATEAFF
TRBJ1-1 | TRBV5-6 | CASSLRQANTEAFF
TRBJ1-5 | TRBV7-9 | CASSLAGPGIMHF
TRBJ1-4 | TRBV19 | CASSLLTGQGNEKLFF
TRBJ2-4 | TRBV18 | CASSILQGGRGIQYF
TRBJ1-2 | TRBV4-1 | CASSQDIQGALGGYTF
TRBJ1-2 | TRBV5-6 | CASSLATGGGWGYTF
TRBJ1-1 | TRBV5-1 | CASGLGLNTEAFF
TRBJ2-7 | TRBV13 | CASSLEKAGRQYF
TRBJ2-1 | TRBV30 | CAWSVLVGNEQFF
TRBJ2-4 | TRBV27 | CASSLRGGPAKNIQYF
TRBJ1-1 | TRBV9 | CASSPRLGREGTEAFF
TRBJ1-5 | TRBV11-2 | CASSLVGGTPQPQHF
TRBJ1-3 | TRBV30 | CAWSVLGNTIYF
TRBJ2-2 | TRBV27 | CASSLSVDRGFYTGELFF
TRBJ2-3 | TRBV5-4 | CAWGSGGSTDTQYF
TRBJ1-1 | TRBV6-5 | CASSSQGLNTEAFF
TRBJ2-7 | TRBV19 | CASSVGLETYEQYF
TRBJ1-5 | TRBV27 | CASRSRNQPQHF
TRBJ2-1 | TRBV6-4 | CASSDSGTPESEQFF
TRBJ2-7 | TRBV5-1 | CASSPLGGSLHEQYF
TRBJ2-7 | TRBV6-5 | CASSPDFAYEQYF